The next 15 T cell receptor beta chains were all read from a single sample in a study of blood T cell repertoires in COVID-19. Assay: immunoSEQ multiplex PCR; the TCRdb copy retains only in-frame clones and omits some. The sample has about 150,000 clones; around 80% are singletons. The sample was peripheral blood. These receptors came from a man in his fifties or sixties with acute or convalescent COVID-19.

The chain couples TRBV9 to TRBJ2-3; 14 bases are a match to TRBD2. V lost 3 bases to trimming and J lost 7 bases; unmatched junction nucleotides: 4. The CDR3 contains 15 residues. Germline V lookup: CDR1 SGDLS, CDR2 YYNGEE. CDR3 sequence reads: CASSETSGRGNTQYF. As DNA, the CDR3 is TGTGCCAGCAGCGAGACTAGCGGGAGGGGAAATACGCAGTATTTT.

This sequence joins TRBV19 and TRBJ2-3, with 8 bases that match TRBD2. The J segment lost 2 bases and the V segment lost 1 base, leaving 8 bases of the junction unmatched. In germline, CDR1 is LNHDA, CDR2 SQIVND (reference sequence). The CDR3 has 17 amino acids. The DNA for the CDR3 is TGTGCCAGTAGTATAGCCCGAGGCGGGAGGACCACAGATACGCAGTATTTT. As protein: CASSIARGGRTTDTQYF.

This rearrangement joins TRBV2 to TRBJ1-2; no reliable D call. V dropped 8 bases and J dropped 7 bases, with 20 bases sitting between them. The CDR3 totals 14 residues. Germline-derived CDR1 and CDR2 are SNHLY and FYNNEI. The CDR3 here is CASSPSQRGAGYTF. CDR3 DNA: TGTGCCAGCTCACCCTCTCAACGGGGTGCTGGCTACACCTTC. Full variable domain (rest looked up from reference TRBV2 and TRBJ1-2): EPEVTQTPSHQVTQMGQEVILRCVPISNHLYFYWYRQILGQKVEFLVSFYNNEISEKSEIFDDQFSVERPDGSNFTLKIRSTKLEDSAMYFCASSPSQRGAGYTFGSGTRLTVV.

The chain joins TRBV4-3 to TRBJ2-4; 7 positions agree with TRBD1. The CDR3 is 16 residues long. Trimming cost V 4 bases and J 0 bases; bases outside gene matches: 6. The germline V gene encodes CDR1 LGHNA and CDR2 YSLEER. CDR3 protein: CASSPGTAPAKNIQYF. CDR3 bases: TGCGCCAGCAGCCCTGGGACAGCCCCAGCCAAAAACATTCAGTACTTC.

The chain links TRBV10-3 to TRBJ1-5, with 10 bases aligning to TRBD1. Looked up from germline, CDR1 is ENHRY and CDR2 is SYGVKD. The CDR3 has 14 residues. Trimming cost V 8 bases and J 6 bases; bases outside gene matches: 7. CDR3 in DNA: TGTGCCATCTCCGACAGGGGGCAAAGTCAGCCCCAGCATTTT. It translates to CAISDRGQSQPQHF.

The chain recombines TRBV7-2 with TRBJ2-5, with D unclear. Germline assignment: CDR1 SGHTA and CDR2 FQGNSA. Trimming took off 1 base at V and 2 bases at J, with 8 bases between the two ends. The CDR3 covers 14 residues. Here the CDR3 reads CASSLGSHQETQYF. Here the CDR3 DNA reads TGTGCCAGCAGCTTAGGAAGCCATCAAGAGACCCAGTACTTC.

In this sample, this clone turned up once. The rearrangement links TRBV11-2 to TRBJ2-2, with 8 bases that match TRBD1. The CDR3 covers 18 residues. V shed 4 bases, J shed 5 bases, and the junction held 15 bases outside the gene matches. CDR1 is SGHAT, CDR2 FQNNGV, per germline. Here the CDR3 DNA reads TGTGCCAGCAGCTCGGGACCGGTGGGGACAGGTGGGACCGGGGAGCTGTTTTTT. This translates into CASSSGPVGTGGTGELFF.

The chain combines TRBV5-1 with TRBJ2-7; 9 positions agree with TRBD1. V trimming: 4 bases; J trimming: 5 bases; junction bases outside the gene matches: 10. This CDR3 spans 15 amino acids. Germline lookup yields CDR1 SGHRS and CDR2 YFSETQ. In DNA form, the CDR3 reads TGCGCCAGCAGCCCGACCGGGACAGGGCACAACGAGCAGTACTTC. Amino acid sequence: CASSPTGTGHNEQYF.

The chain uses TRBV6-4 and TRBJ2-2, with unresolved D. Deletions cut 2 bases from V and 6 bases from J, with 4 bases between. Per germline, CDR1 MRHNA and CDR2 SNTAGT. The CDR3 length is 12 residues. This CDR3 reads CASSDIAGELFF. CDR3 DNA: TGTGCCAGCAGTGACATCGCCGGGGAGCTGTTTTTT.

V gene TRBV4-1 combines with J gene TRBJ2-7; 9 nucleotides align to TRBD1. The CDR3 spans 15 residues. Germline V gene data show CDR1 as MGHRA and CDR2 as YSYEKL. Trimming at V came to 3 bases and at J to 7 bases, leaving 10 bases not matched to a gene. This chain's CDR3 is CASSHWPRDRAEQYF. The DNA for the CDR3 is TGCGCCAGCAGCCATTGGCCCAGGGACAGGGCAGAGCAGTACTTC.

The genes are TRBV9 and TRBJ1-3; 8 bases line up with TRBD1. V shed 0 bases, J shed 8 bases, and the junction held 1 base outside the gene matches. The CDR3 consists of 13 residues. The V gene's germline CDR1 is SGDLS and CDR2 YYNGEE. The CDR3 sequence is CASSVDRGDTIYF. The DNA of the CDR3 is TGTGCCAGCAGCGTAGACAGGGGGGACACCATATATTTT.

The genes are TRBV4-2 and TRBJ1-3; D is unresolved. In germline, CDR1 is LGHNA, CDR2 YNFKEQ. V was cut by 1 base and J by 7 bases, with 11 bases left in between. The CDR3 covers 14 residues. In DNA, the CDR3 is TGTGCCAGCAGCCAAGTATCCGAGGGTAACACCATATATTTT. Translation: CASSQVSEGNTIYF.

J is TRBJ2-7 and V is TRBV7-8; TRBD1 is a possible D gene (6 bases). CDR1 is SGHVS and CDR2 is FQNEAQ in the germline V gene. This CDR3 is built from 16 residues. Trimming took off 5 bases at V and 0 bases at J, with 17 bases between the two ends. The CDR3 sequence is CASSRETGLSSYEQYF. CDR3 nucleotide sequence: TGTGCCAGCAGCCGAGAAACAGGGCTTAGCTCCTACGAGCAGTACTTC.

Only one count was recorded for this clone. CDR3 sequence: CASSQGGKAETQYF. The DNA of the CDR3 is TGTGCCAGCAGCCAAGGCGGGAAGGCGGAGACCCAGTACTTC. This sequence joins TRBV7-9 and TRBJ2-5, with a possible D match to TRBD2 (6 bases). The CDR3 is made up of 14 amino acids. Germline assignment: CDR1 SEHNR and CDR2 FQNEAQ (reference sequence). Between the trimmed V and J ends, which lost 5 bases and 5 bases, there was a span of 15 bases. The full variable domain, with the rest looked up from reference TRBV7-9 and TRBJ2-5, is DTGVSQNPRHKITKRGQNVTFRCDPISEHNRLYWYRQTLGQGPEFLTYFQNEAQLEKSRLLSDRFSAERPKGSFSTLEIQRTEQGDSAMYLCASSQGGKAETQYFGPGTRLLVL.

The chain links TRBV27 to TRBJ2-3; perhaps TRBD2 as D (5 bases). Germline-derived CDR1 and CDR2 are MNHEY and SMNVEV (reference sequence). The CDR3 loop spans 13 amino acids. Here the CDR3 DNA reads TGTGGACCTAAGACCGCGGGTGCAGATACGCAGTATTTT. It codes for CGPKTAGADTQYF.